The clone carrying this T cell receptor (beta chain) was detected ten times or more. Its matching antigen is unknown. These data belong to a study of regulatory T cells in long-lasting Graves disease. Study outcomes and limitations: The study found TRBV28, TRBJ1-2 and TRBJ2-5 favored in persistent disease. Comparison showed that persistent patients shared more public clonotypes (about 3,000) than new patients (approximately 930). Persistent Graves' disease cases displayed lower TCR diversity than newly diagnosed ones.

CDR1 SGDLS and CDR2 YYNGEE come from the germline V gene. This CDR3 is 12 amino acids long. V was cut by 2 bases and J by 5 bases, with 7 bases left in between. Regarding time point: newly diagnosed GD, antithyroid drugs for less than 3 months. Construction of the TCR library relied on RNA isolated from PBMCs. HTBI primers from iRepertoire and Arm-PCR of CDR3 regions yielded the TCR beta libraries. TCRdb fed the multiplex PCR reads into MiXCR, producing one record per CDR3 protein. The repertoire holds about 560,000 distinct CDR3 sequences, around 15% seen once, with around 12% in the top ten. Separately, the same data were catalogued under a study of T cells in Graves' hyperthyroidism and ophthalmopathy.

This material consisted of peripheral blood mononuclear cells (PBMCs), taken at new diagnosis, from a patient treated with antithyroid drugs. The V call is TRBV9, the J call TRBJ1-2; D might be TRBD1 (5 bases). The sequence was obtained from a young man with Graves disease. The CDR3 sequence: CASSVEGYGYTF. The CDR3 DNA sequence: TGTGCCAGCAGCGTGGAGGGGTATGGCTACACCTTC.